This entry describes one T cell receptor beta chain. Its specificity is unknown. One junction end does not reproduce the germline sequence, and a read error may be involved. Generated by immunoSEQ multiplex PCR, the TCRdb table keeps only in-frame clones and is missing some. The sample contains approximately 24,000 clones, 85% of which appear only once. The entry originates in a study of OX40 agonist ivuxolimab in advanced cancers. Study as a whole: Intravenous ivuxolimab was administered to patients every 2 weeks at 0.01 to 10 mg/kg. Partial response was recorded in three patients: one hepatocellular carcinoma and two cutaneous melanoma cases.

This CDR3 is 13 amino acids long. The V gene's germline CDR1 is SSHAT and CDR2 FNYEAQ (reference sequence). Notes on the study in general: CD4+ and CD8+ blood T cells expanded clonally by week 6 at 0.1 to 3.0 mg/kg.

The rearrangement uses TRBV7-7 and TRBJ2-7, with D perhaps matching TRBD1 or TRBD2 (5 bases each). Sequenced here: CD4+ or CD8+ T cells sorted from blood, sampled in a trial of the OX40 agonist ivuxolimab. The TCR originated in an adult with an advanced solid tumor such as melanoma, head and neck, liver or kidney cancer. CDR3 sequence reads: CASSLGDSYEQYF. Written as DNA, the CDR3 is TGTGCTAGCAGTTTGGGGGATTCCTACGAGCAGTACTTC.